This is a list of T cell receptor beta chains from one sample in a study of T cell changes during pregnancy in multiple sclerosis. The data were produced by immunoSEQ multiplex PCR, yet TCRdb's version contains in-frame clones alone and is incomplete. The table shows around 85,000 clones, with 91% occurring only once. The sequenced sample was PBMCs, obtained in the first trimester of pregnancy. The receptors originated from a female donor in good health, serving as a control in a pregnancy study. Some clones in this sample may be carry-over from other donors' samples. CDR3s include the opening cysteine and the closing phenylalanine or tryptophan. Clone size is stated in some rows and not others, as once, few, many or a class when expanded.

>TRBJ2-7|TRBV5-1|NA
CASSLVERQASSYEQYF
>TRBJ2-7|TRBV13|NA
CASSPGTSGGTYEQYF
>TRBJ1-2|TRBV6-5|few
CASGQGAGGYTF
>TRBJ2-5|TRBV4-2|NA
CASSQEPSGGSETQYF
>TRBJ1-4|TRBV28|NA
CASSLTGTGDEKLFF
>TRBJ2-7|TRBV18|NA
CASSPRRDRVWEQYF
>TRBJ2-7|TRBV20-1|few
CSTRGSYEQYF
>TRBJ2-1|TRBV4-3|NA
CASSQRTSGNYNEQFF
>TRBJ2-7|TRBV7-2|NA
CASSFSRTLGEQYF
>TRBJ2-3|TRBV29-1|NA
CSVAKEGRYF
>TRBJ2-2|TRBV4-2|NA
CASSPDYGGVGTGELFF
>TRBJ1-5|TRBV21-1|NA
CASSKASGDRGNQPQHF
>TRBJ2-1|TRBV19|NA
CASSISLVRLSYNEQFF
>TRBJ1-5|TRBV21-1|NA
CASSTTEPSNQPQHF
>TRBJ1-1|TRBV5-1|NA
CASSLDGTGVDTEAFF
>TRBJ1-3|TRBV9|NA
CASSVRGERSGNTIYF
>TRBJ2-5|TRBV13|NA
CASSTYPTMETQYF
>TRBJ2-3|TRBV21-1|NA
CASSKPQWTSGGARDTQYF
>TRBJ1-5|TRBV27|NA
CASSRDRLNQPQHF
>TRBJ1-1|TRBV18|few
CASSPNRGTDTEAFF
>TRBJ2-3|TRBV7-9|NA
CASSLGAAGVTRTQYF
>TRBJ2-3|TRBV6-1|NA
CASSEAVAAPPTDTQYF
>TRBJ1-1|TRBV25-1|NA
CASSELGSEAFF
>TRBJ1-1|TRBV28|few
CASTEMGQANTEAFF
>TRBJ2-3|TRBV4-1|NA
CASTQGATLSTDTQYF
>TRBJ2-5|TRBV7-2|NA
CASSWAGRETQYF
>TRBJ1-5|TRBV19|NA
CASSRGTGGNQPQHF
>TRBJ2-3|TRBV6-1|NA
CASSELRDTQYF
>TRBJ2-1|TRBV19|NA
CASSIRGGTAYNEQFF
>TRBJ2-1|TRBV7-3|NA
CASSLSASGGNEQFF
>TRBJ1-6|TRBV28|NA
CASSFPSTGLGDSPLHF
>TRBJ2-1|TRBV28|NA
CASSMGLNEQFF
>TRBJ2-7|TRBV10-3|NA
CAIGRSTDYEQYF
>TRBJ2-7|TRBV18|NA
CASSPRDRGSYEQYF
>TRBJ1-2|TRBV6-5|NA
CASSYGRAQGYTF
>TRBJ1-3|TRBV5-1|NA
CASSFGTDSYSGNTIYF
>TRBJ2-7|TRBV11-3|NA
CASSLVTGDEQYF
>TRBJ2-4|TRBV7-2|NA
CASSLLTGAREGIQYF
>TRBJ2-7|TRBV11-2|NA
CASSFPGGGMRAEQYF
>TRBJ2-7|TRBV29-1|NA
CSVLMAGELYEQYF
>TRBJ2-3|TRBV28|NA
CASSSLAGAGDTQYF
>TRBJ1-2|TRBV28|NA
CASSGGYGYTF
>TRBJ2-5|TRBV4-1|NA
CASSQVGRQETQYF
>TRBJ1-4|TRBV18|NA
CASSSSTGEKLFF
>TRBJ2-3|TRBV11-3|NA
CASSPNPGGTGGIYTQYF